The 24 T cell receptor beta chains presented below share a single source sample, sequenced in a study of T cell repertoires in cytomegalovirus infection. No antigen has been identified for these receptors. TCRdb re-called the reads through MiXCR, storing one row per CDR3 protein. The repertoire holds some 270,000 distinct CDR3 sequences, with 22% as singletons. The sample consisted of cultured PBMCs, taken from culture after CMV antigen stimulation. These receptors were taken from a human donor in good health (CMV status not recorded). Some clones in this sample may be carry-over from other donors' samples.

This clonotype was found many times. J is TRBJ2-1 and V is TRBV28; D might be TRBD1 or TRBD2, each matching 5 bases. Germline V gives CDR1 MDHEN, CDR2 SYDVKM. CDR3 length: 14 amino acids. Trimming removed 11 bases from V and 7 bases from J, with 21 bases in between. The CDR3 loop is CASTFAGEGNEQFF. DNA for the CDR3: TGTGCCTCTACGTTCGCAGGAGAGGGGAATGAGCAGTTCTTC.

This sequence joins TRBV6-1 and TRBJ2-2, with 8 bases fitting TRBD2. This CDR3 has 16 amino acids. The V gene end was trimmed by 6 bases and the J gene end by 9 bases; junction bases not matched to a gene: 15. The germline V gene encodes CDR1 MNHNS and CDR2 SASEGT. CDR3 protein: CASSPRGSGMGRELFF. The CDR3, as DNA: TGTGCCAGCAGCCCACGGGGTAGCGGGATGGGCCGGGAGCTGTTTTTT.

This clonotype was found many times. This chain joins TRBV7-9 and TRBJ2-7, with D perhaps being TRBD1 or TRBD2 (5 bases each). CDR1 SEHNR and CDR2 FQNEAQ come from the germline V gene (reference sequence). This CDR3 spans 15 amino acids. Trimming left V 1 base short and J 7 bases short, with 17 bases between. The CDR3 nucleotides are TGTGCCAGCAGCTTAGTTGGGACGGGATCTCGGGAGCAGTACGTC. Amino acid sequence: CASSLVGTGSREQYV.

The rearrangement uses TRBV4-2 and TRBJ2-5, with TRBD2 identical over 9 bases. CDR3 length equals 15 residues. J was trimmed by 4 bases and V by 2 bases; bases with no gene match: 5. Germline CDR1 LGHNA, CDR2 YNFKEQ. The CDR3 spells CASSQLLAGVETQYF. The CDR3 nucleotides read TGTGCCAGCAGCCAACTGTTAGCGGGAGTAGAGACCCAGTACTTC.

The V and J genes are TRBV4-3 and TRBJ1-2; D gene unclear. The germline V and J ends were trimmed by 0 bases and 5 bases, with 7 bases remaining between them. The length of the CDR3 is 13 residues. Germline CDR1 LGHNA, CDR2 YSLEER. CDR3 sequence (DNA): TGCGCCAGCAGCCAAGATCTTCAATATGGCTACACCTTC. Its protein is CASSQDLQYGYTF.

This clonotype was detected many times. The rearrangement uses TRBV7-2 and TRBJ2-7; D unresolved. Germline V lookup: CDR1 SGHTA, CDR2 FQGNSA. The CDR3 is 14 amino acids. V was trimmed by 0 bases and J by 0 bases, leaving 6 bases between them. CDR3 coding DNA: TGTGCCAGCAGCTTAGCAGGGTCCTCCTACGAGCAGTACTTC. Amino acids: CASSLAGSSYEQYF.

This clonotype came up many times. This chain's CDR3 is CASSLAGQGPYGYTF. CDR3 in DNA: TGTGCCAGCAGCTTAGCCGGACAGGGCCCCTATGGCTACACCTTC. This chain connects TRBV11-2 to TRBJ1-2; 8 bases fit TRBD1. The CDR3 runs 15 residues. Germline values: CDR1 SGHAT, CDR2 FQNNGV. Trimming at V came to 1 base and at J to 4 bases, leaving 5 bases not matched to a gene.

The table lists this clonotype with a few counts. The J gene is TRBJ2-7, the V gene TRBV7-2; possibly TRBD1 or TRBD2 for D (5 bases each). The CDR3 is made up of 13 amino acids. Germline CDR1 is SGHTA and CDR2 is FQGNSA. Trimming stripped 2 bases from V and 6 bases from J, with 11 bases between. CDR3 loop: CASSLSREREQYV. The CDR3 DNA sequence: TGTGCCAGCAGCTTATCCAGGGAGCGCGAGCAGTACGTC.

V and J are TRBV12-3 or TRBV12-4 and TRBJ2-2; TRBD2 aligns across 14 bases. The CDR3 is 18 amino acids. The V segment lost 6 bases and the J segment 6 bases; nucleotides outside the gene matches: 12. CDR3 bases: TGTGCCAGCAGCCCCCAGACTAGCGGGAGGGCTTGGTCCGGGGAGCTGTTTTTT. Amino acid sequence: CASSPQTSGRAWSGELFF.

This clonotype occurred many times. The rearrangement joins TRBV7-6 to TRBJ2-5, with D unresolved. Germline values: CDR1 SGHVS, CDR2 FNYEAQ. This CDR3 has 11 amino acids. V shed 5 bases and J shed 1 base, with 2 bases lying between them. In DNA, the CDR3 is TGTGCCAGCAGCGTCCAAGAGACCCAGTACTTC. This gives the protein CASSVQETQYF.

CDR3 sequence: CASSLGTSYTEAFF. CDR3 nucleotide sequence: TGTGCCAGCAGCTTAGGTACAAGTTACACTGAAGCTTTCTTT. The chain has TRBV11-2 and TRBJ1-1; D uncertain. The ends were cut back, 1 base at V and 3 bases at J, with 9 bases in the middle. The CDR3 contains 14 residues. Looked up from germline, CDR1 is SGHAT and CDR2 is FQNNGV. Complete variable domain (other parts from reference TRBV11-2 and TRBJ1-1): EAGVAQSPRYKIIEKRQSVAFWCNPISGHATLYWYQQILGQGPKLLIQFQNNGVVDDSQLPKDRFSAERLKGVDSTLKIQPAKLEDSAVYLCASSLGTSYTEAFFGQGTRLTVV.

The chain carries TRBV9 and TRBJ1-2; weak D call: TRBD1 (6 bases). Germline V gene sequence: CDR1 SGDLS, CDR2 YYNGEE. The CDR3 contains 12 residues. Trimming took 3 bases from V and 6 from J, leaving 9 bases between them. CDR3: CASSANRDGYTF. The CDR3 nucleotides are TGTGCCAGCAGCGCCAACAGGGATGGCTACACCTTC.

The J gene is TRBJ2-1, the V gene TRBV5-6; TRBD2 matches 13 bases. CDR1 is SGHDT and CDR2 is YYEEEE in the germline V gene. V shed 4 bases, J shed 6 bases, and the junction held 4 bases outside the gene matches. This CDR3 is 15 amino acids long. In DNA, the CDR3 is TGTGCCAGCAGCCGGGGACTAGCGGGACTCAATGAGCAGTTCTTC. As protein: CASSRGLAGLNEQFF.

This clonotype has ten or more counts. The chain couples TRBV12-3 or TRBV12-4 to TRBJ1-5; D is unclear. V lost 3 bases and J 2 bases, leaving 8 bases between the germline ends. The CDR3 contains 14 residues. The CDR3 DNA sequence: TGTGCCAGCAGTTTCCCGGGTGGCAATCAGCCCCAGCATTTT. This translates into CASSFPGGNQPQHF.

V gene TRBV15 combines with J gene TRBJ2-3; no definite D call. Looked up from germline, CDR1 is LNHNV and CDR2 is YYDKDF (reference sequence). This CDR3 has 15 amino acids. V was cut by 0 bases and J by 7 bases, with 14 bases left in between. The CDR3 is CATSREAAPLNTQYF. The CDR3 coding sequence is TGTGCCACCAGCAGAGAGGCAGCCCCCCTTAATACGCAGTATTTT.

The J gene is TRBJ2-4, the V gene TRBV27; D is perhaps TRBD1 (5 bases). The CDR3 has 18 residues. V was cut by 2 bases and J by 5 bases, with 22 bases left in between. The germline gives CDR1 MNHEY, CDR2 SMNVEV (reference sequence). The CDR3 reads CASSLRSGSGFGENIQYF. The DNA for the CDR3 is TGTGCCAGCAGTTTAAGGTCCGGTTCAGGGTTTGGGGAAAACATTCAGTACTTC.

This clonotype was recorded at least ten times. The rearrangement links TRBV7-2 to TRBJ2-1; D is undetermined. The CDR3 spans 13 residues. V was cut by 1 base and J by 6 bases, with 7 bases left in between. The germline V gene has CDR1 SGHTA and CDR2 FQGNSA. The CDR3 protein is CASSLVTGNEQFF. The CDR3 DNA is TGTGCCAGCAGCTTAGTAACTGGCAATGAGCAGTTCTTC.

The table lists this clonotype with many counts. The gene calls are TRBV7-2 and TRBJ2-7; no clear D. The CDR3 has 11 residues. V was cut by 5 bases and J by 7 bases, with 9 bases left in between. The germline V gene encodes CDR1 SGHTA and CDR2 FQGNSA. The CDR3 here is CASSQFWEQYF. The CDR3 DNA reads TGTGCCAGCAGCCAGTTCTGGGAGCAGTACTTC.

This clonotype was recorded many times. The chain employs TRBV6-5 and TRBJ1-1; the match to TRBD1 covers 8 bases. Germline CDR1 MNHEY, CDR2 SVGAGI. The CDR3 spans 16 residues. V shed 1 base and J 6 bases; nucleotides not matched to a gene: 10. CDR3 nucleotides: TGTGCCAGCAGTTACTACCTTTGGGGACAGGAGCCTGAAGCTTTCTTT. Translation gives CASSYYLWGQEPEAFF.

The chain has TRBV6-5 and TRBJ1-4; TRBD1 might be the D (5 bases). CDR1 and CDR2 from the germline V gene are MNHEY and SVGAGI. V gave up 3 bases and J gave up 1 base, with 12 bases separating them. The CDR3 runs 16 residues. The CDR3 DNA is TGTGCCAGCAGTTATAGGGGTCTGGGAACTAATGAAAAACTGTTTTTT. Its translation is CASSYRGLGTNEKLFF.

The rearrangement links TRBV12-3 or TRBV12-4 to TRBJ2-4; D gene unclear. CDR3 length: 15 amino acids. V was pared by 6 bases and J by 1 base, with 13 bases between. CDR3 coding DNA: TGTGCCAGCAGACTCAATGCCGGGGCCAAAAACATTCAGTACTTC. Its protein is CASRLNAGAKNIQYF.

A remark on this clonotype: A much larger clone sits a single nucleotide away, making a read error possible. V gene TRBV7-2 combines with J gene TRBJ2-5, with TRBD2 matching 11 bases. In germline, CDR1 is SGHTA, CDR2 FQGNSA. The CDR3 extends over 16 amino acids. The CDR3 here is CASSLDTSGSTKTRYF. The CDR3 DNA sequence: TGTGCCAGCAGCTTAGATACTAGCGGGAGTACTAAGACCCGGTACTTC.

This clonotype turned up a few times. The rearrangement joins TRBV11-2 to TRBJ1-1; 12 nucleotides align to TRBD1. J gave up 11 bases and V 5 bases, and 9 bases lay outside the gene matches. This CDR3 has 14 amino acids. CDR1 and CDR2 (germline): SGHAT, FQNNGV. This CDR3 reads CASSPFRDRGQAFF. For the CDR3, the DNA is TGTGCCAGCAGCCCCTTCCGGGACAGGGGGCAGGCTTTCTTT.

The sample holds many counts of this clonotype. The chain uses TRBV12-3 or TRBV12-4 and TRBJ2-1, with TRBD2 matching 14 bases. V dropped 6 bases and J dropped 5; count of bases not matched to a gene: 9. The CDR3 has 17 residues. CDR3 nucleotides: TGTGCCAGCAGCCCAAACCCGGGACTAGCGGGAGACAATGAGCAGTTCTTC. It codes for CASSPNPGLAGDNEQFF.